What follows are 4 T cell receptor beta chains derived from one specimen sequenced in a study of tumor and adjacent non-tumor tissue in lung cancer. This sample's RNA came from whole unsorted tissue. TCRbeta libraries were built with three rounds of nested PCR, modified from ARM-PCR. TCRdb reanalysed the multiplex PCR reads using MiXCR and keeps one entry per CDR3 protein. Of over 60,000 distinct CDR3 sequences in the sample, roughly 80% are singletons; the top ten hold roughly 13%. Sequencing was carried out using lung tumor tissue. These TCRs come from a woman between 45 and 60 years old with non-small cell lung cancer.

This clonotype was picked up many times. This chain connects TRBV7-8 to TRBJ2-1; a weak D match, TRBD2 (6 bases). Germline-derived CDR1 and CDR2 are SGHVS and FQNEAQ. The ends were cut back, 2 bases at V and 8 bases at J, with 19 bases in the middle. The CDR3 consists of 16 residues. The DNA of the CDR3 is TGTGCCAGCAGCTTAATGGGGGGTACGCCCTCCGATGAGCAGTTCTTC. Protein: CASSLMGGTPSDEQFF.

To note about this clonotype: Given the absence of the conserved phenylalanine or tryptophan at the CDR3 end, a read error is likely. The chain has TRBV29-1 and TRBJ2-3, with a weak D call TRBD2 (5 bases). V lost 6 bases and J 5 bases, leaving 15 bases between the germline ends. CDR1 and CDR2 (germline): SQVTM, ANQGSEA. The CDR3 runs to 13 residues. CDR3 loop: CSVRGHGRDTQYL. The CDR3 DNA follows: TGCAGCGTCCGAGGGCATGGCAGAGATACGCAGTATTTG.

Note on this clonotype: Germline is not matched at one junction end, which may reflect a read error. The chain couples TRBV4-2 to TRBJ1-2; D remains ambiguous. The CDR3 has 13 amino acids. The V gene's germline CDR1 is LGHNA and CDR2 YNFKEQ. The CDR3 bases are TGTGCCAGCAGCCAAGATTCGTGCTATGGCTCCACCTTC. As protein: CASSQDSCYGSTF.

With regard to this clonotype: Sequence at one end of the junction differs from germline and may be a read error. The chain carries TRBV20-1 and TRBJ2-7; no clear D. The germline gives CDR1 DFQATT, CDR2 SNEGSKA (reference sequence). The CDR3 totals 15 residues. The CDR3 DNA sequence: TGCGGTGCTAGATCGATCGAGCGACCCACCTACGAGCAATACTTC. Protein: CGARSIERPTYEQYF.